Sequencing of this T cell receptor beta chain was carried out in a study of blood T cell repertoires in COVID-19 (dated by TCRdb to about 2020). The study in broad terms: Samples covering the acute and convalescent phases of COVID-19 were provided by collaborators in the United States, Italy and Spain. The material from the prospective study consisted of cDNA or gDNA derived from T cells, B-cell-depleted T cells, or PBMCs. The dataset comprised deeply sampled blood TCRbeta repertoires from subjects exposed to, actively infected with, or recovered from COVID-19. The repertoires were released in a freely available public database meant as a resource for research on the immune response to SARS-CoV-2. Samples came from the ongoing ImmuneRACE study (first 160 participants) plus 1,254 subjects from 6 global collaborators. A de-identified subject ID, COVID-19 status, age in years and sex were almost always included in the sample metadata. Where available, HLA class I and class II types were taken from metadata supplied by the sample provider and were not determined by assay-based typing.

What the study reported, not specific to this receptor: The amount of clinical and demographic metadata varied by source and participant and was provided uncurated.

V sheds 4 bases and J sheds 2 bases, leaving 19 bases between their ends. The cysteine opens and the phenylalanine closes a CDR3 of 16 amino acids. Left in the record is the CDR3 DNA by itself, 48 bases read in frame from the first base. For CDR1 and CDR2, the germline V gene lists SGDLS and YYNGEE. The immunoSEQ Assay, a bias-controlled multiplex PCR, was used to amplify TCRbeta CDR3 regions from genomic DNA. The authors processed their data as follows. The number of nucleated cells in each sample was estimated from the amplification of reference gene primers within the assay. To quantify the absolute abundance of each unique TCRbeta CDR3 rearrangement, sequence reads were collapsed and filtered. For each sample, productive Simpson clonality was calculated by taking the square root of Simpson's diversity index across productive rearrangements. The table was pulled from immuneACCESS by TCRdb, which kept in-frame rearrangements only. Such tables lose some clones; where checked, under half of the loss comes from unresolved V genes, and the rest has no known cause. That table supplies the V and J calls and clone size; D and trimming were determined from the DNA. Counted in this sample were 95,000 to 100,000 clones; 79% of them appeared once. About a sixth of the sample goes to the ten largest clones.

Whole blood was collected in K2EDTA tubes by collaborating institutions according to the institutions' own protocols. Collaborator samples were shipped for TCRbeta analysis as frozen whole blood, isolated PBMCs, or DNA extracted from either sample type. This clone has only a few counts. No antigen is known for it. No per-base quality is available; no much larger clone lies one base away. This receptor was taken from a woman aged 80 or over with active or convalescent COVID-19. The V and J segments used are TRBV9 and TRBJ2-7; the D segment could be TRBD2, given 6 matching bases. Material for sequencing was peripheral blood. In nucleotide form, the sequence is TGTGCCAGCAGCCTCGGGGGTACAGGTCTCGCCTACGAGCAGTACTTC. Translated, this is CASSLGGTGLAYEQYF. Outside the CDR3, residues come from the reference TRBV9 and TRBJ2-7 proteins, so the full variable domain is: DSGVTQTPKHLITATGQRVTLRCSPRSGDLSVYWYQQSLDQGLQFLIQYYNGEERAKGNILERFSAQQFPDLHSELNLSSLELGDSALYFCASSLGGTGLAYEQYFGPGTRLTVT.